This TCR beta chain was documented in a study of regulatory T cells in long-lasting Graves disease. Construction of TCR beta libraries relied on iRepertoire HTBI primers and on Arm-PCR targeting CDR3 regions. TCRdb independently ran MiXCR on the multiplex PCR reads; one entry per CDR3 protein. The data contain some 410,000 distinct CDR3 sequences, about 15% of them singletons. The sample's time point: newly diagnosed GD, antithyroid drugs for less than 3 months. PBMC-derived RNA was used for the TCR library. This clonotype was detected only a few times. The CDR3 totals 13 residues. The V and J ends lost 4 bases and 5 bases respectively, with 11 bases between them. Germline-derived CDR1 and CDR2 are LNHDA and SQIVND (reference sequence). The data also belong to a second study, concerning T cells in Graves' hyperthyroidism and ophthalmopathy.

This TCR was sampled from a woman in her twenties or thirties with Graves disease. The sequences come from peripheral blood mononuclear cells (PBMCs), collected at new diagnosis, from a patient treated with antithyroid drugs. The genes are TRBV19 and TRBJ1-1; D not certain. The CDR3 nucleotides are TGTGCCAGTAGTACTTCAGGCTGGACTGAAGCTTTCTTT. This translates into CASSTSGWTEAFF.